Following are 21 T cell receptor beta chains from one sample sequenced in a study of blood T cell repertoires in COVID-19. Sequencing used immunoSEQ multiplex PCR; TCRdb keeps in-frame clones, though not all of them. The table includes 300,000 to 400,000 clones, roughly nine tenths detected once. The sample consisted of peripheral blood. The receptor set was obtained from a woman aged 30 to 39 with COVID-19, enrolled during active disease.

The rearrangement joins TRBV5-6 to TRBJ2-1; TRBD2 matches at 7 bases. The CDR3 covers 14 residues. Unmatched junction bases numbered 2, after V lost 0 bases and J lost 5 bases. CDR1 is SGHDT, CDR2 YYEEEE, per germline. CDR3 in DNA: TGTGCCAGCAGCTTGGGAGCGGGACACAATGAGCAGTTCTTC. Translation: CASSLGAGHNEQFF.

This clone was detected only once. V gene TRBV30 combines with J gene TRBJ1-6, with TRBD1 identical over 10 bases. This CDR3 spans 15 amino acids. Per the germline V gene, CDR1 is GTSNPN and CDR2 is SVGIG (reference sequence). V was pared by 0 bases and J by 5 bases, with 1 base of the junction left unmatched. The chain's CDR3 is CAWSVGTGDNSPLHF. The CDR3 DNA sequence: TGTGCCTGGAGTGTAGGGACAGGGGATAATTCACCCCTCCACTTT.

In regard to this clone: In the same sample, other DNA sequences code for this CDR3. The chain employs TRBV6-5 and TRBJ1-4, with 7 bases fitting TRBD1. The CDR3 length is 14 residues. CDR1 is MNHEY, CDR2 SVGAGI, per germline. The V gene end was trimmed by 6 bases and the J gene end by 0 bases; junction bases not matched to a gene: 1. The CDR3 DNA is TGTGCCAGCAGGGGGACAGCAACTAATGAAAAACTGTTTTTT. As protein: CASRGTATNEKLFF.

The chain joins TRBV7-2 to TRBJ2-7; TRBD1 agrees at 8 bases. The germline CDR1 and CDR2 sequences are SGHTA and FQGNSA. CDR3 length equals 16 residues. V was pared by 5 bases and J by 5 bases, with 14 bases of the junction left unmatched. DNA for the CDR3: TGTGCCAGCAGCCATCCACCCGGACAGGGCGGACACGAGCAGTACTTC. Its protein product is CASSHPPGQGGHEQYF.

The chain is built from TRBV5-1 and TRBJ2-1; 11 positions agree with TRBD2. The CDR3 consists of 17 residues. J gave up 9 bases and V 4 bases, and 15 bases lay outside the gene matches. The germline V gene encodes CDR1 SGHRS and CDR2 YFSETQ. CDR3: CASSLTTALAGVIEQFF. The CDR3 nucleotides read TGCGCCAGCAGCCTCACAACCGCACTAGCGGGGGTGATTGAGCAGTTCTTC.

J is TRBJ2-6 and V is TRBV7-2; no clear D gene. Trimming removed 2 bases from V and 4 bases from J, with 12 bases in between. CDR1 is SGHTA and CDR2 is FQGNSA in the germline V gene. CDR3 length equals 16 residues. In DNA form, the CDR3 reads TGTGCCAGCAGCTTAAGCCCAGGTACCGGGGCCAACGTCCTGACTTTC. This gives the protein CASSLSPGTGANVLTF.

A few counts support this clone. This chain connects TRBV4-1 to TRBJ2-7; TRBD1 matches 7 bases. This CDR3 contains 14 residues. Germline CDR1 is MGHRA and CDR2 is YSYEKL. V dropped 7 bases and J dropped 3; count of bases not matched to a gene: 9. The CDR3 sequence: CASIKKRDSYEQYF. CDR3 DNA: TGCGCCAGCATCAAGAAACGGGACAGCTACGAGCAGTACTTC.

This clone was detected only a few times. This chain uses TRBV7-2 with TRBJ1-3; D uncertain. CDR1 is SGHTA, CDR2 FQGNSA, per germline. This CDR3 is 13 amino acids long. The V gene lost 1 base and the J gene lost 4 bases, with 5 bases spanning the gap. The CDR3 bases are TGTGCCAGCAGCTTAGGGGAGGGAAACACCATATATTTT. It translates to CASSLGEGNTIYF.

This CDR3 reads CASSVVGPTSGYTF. In DNA form, the CDR3 reads TGTGCCAGCAGCGTAGTTGGGCCGACAAGCGGCTACACCTTC. The V and J genes are TRBV9 and TRBJ1-2; the D is unclear. CDR3 size: 14 residues. V was cut by 0 bases and J by 8 bases, with 14 bases left in between. Germline assignment: CDR1 SGDLS and CDR2 YYNGEE.

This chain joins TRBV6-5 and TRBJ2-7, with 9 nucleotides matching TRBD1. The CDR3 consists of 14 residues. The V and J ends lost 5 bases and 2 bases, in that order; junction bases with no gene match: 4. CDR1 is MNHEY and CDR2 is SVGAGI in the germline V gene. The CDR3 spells CASSRTGVTYEQYF. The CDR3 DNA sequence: TGTGCCAGCAGTCGGACAGGGGTGACCTACGAGCAGTACTTC.

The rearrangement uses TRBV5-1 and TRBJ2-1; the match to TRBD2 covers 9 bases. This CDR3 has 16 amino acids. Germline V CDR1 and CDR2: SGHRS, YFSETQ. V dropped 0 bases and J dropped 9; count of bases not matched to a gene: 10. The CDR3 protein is CASSLAGGRAFSEQFF. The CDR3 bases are TGCGCCAGCAGCTTGGCCGGCGGGAGGGCCTTCAGTGAGCAGTTCTTC.

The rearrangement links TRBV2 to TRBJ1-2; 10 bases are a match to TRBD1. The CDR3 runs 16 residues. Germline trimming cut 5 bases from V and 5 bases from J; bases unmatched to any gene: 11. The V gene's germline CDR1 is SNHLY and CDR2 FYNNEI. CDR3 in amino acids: CASSRPGTGAGYGYTF. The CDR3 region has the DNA TGTGCCAGCAGTAGACCCGGGACAGGGGCGGGGTATGGCTACACCTTC.

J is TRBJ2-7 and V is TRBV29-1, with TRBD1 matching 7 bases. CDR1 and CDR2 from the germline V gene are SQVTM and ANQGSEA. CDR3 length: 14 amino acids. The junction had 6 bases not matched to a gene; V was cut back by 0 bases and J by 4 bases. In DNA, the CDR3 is TGCAGCGTTGAAGATCGCAGGGGGATTTACGAGCAGTACTTC. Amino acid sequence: CSVEDRRGIYEQYF.

CDR3: CAWSLPGTANTEAFF. Here the CDR3 DNA reads TGTGCCTGGAGCCTACCTGGGACAGCCAACACTGAAGCTTTCTTT. V is TRBV30 and J is TRBJ1-1, with 7 bases matching TRBD1. J lost 2 bases, V lost 3 bases, and 9 bases had no gene match. The CDR3 has 15 residues. Germline CDR1 and CDR2: GTSNPN and SVGIG (reference sequence).

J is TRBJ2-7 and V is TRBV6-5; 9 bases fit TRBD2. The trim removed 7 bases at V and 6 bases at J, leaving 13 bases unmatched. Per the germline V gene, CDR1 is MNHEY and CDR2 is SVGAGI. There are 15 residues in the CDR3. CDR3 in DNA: TGTGCCAGCAACGCTATCGCTAGCGGGAAAGGCGAGCAGTACTTC. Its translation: CASNAIASGKGEQYF.

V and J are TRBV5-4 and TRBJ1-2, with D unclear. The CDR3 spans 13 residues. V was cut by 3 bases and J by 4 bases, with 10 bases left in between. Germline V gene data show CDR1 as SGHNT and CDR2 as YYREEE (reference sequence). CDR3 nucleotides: TGTGCCAGCAGCTCGGAGGAAAGCTATGGCTACACCTTC. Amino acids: CASSSEESYGYTF.

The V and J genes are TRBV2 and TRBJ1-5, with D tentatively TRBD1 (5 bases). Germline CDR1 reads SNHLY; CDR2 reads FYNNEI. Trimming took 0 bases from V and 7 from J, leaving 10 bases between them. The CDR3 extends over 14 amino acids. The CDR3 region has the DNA TGTGCCAGCAGTGAAGCTGCAGGGTGGCAGCCCCAGCATTTT. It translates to CASSEAAGWQPQHF.

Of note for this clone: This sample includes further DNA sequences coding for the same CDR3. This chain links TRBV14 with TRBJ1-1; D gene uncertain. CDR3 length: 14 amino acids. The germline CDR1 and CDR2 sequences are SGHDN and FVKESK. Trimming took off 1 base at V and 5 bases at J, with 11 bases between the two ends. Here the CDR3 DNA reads TGTGCCAGCAGCCAAGTTGGGCCGGGGACTGAAGCTTTCTTT. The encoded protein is CASSQVGPGTEAFF.

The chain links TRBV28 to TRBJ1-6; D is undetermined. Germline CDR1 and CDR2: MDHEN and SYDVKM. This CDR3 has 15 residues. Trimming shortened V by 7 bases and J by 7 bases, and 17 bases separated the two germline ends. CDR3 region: CASTLVRTGNSPLHF. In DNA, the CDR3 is TGTGCCAGCACCCTTGTTCGGACGGGGAATTCACCCCTCCACTTT.

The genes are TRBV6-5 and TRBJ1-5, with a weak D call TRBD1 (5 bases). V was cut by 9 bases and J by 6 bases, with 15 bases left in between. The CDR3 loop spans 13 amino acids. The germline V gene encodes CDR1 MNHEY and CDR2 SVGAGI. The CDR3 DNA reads TGTGCCAGGGGGGGAATGTCCCGTCAGCCCCAGCATTTT. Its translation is CARGGMSRQPQHF.

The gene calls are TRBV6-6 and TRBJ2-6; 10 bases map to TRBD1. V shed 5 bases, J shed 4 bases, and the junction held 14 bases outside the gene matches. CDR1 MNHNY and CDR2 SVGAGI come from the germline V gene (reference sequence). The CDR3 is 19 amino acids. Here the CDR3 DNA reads TGTGCCAGCAGTCGCACCGGGACAGGGGTCGGCCCCGGGGCCAACGTCCTGACTTTC. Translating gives CASSRTGTGVGPGANVLTF.